The rows below give T cell receptor beta chains drawn from one sample of a study of PD-L1 blockade in urothelial cancer. Clones were read by immunoSEQ multiplex PCR, and TCRdb kept only the in-frame ones, dropping some. Among around 87,000 clones listed, roughly 85% were seen once. The sequencing used PBMCs, collected around atezolizumab (anti-PD-L1) treatment. Every receptor here comes from a man in his 70s with urothelial cancer. CDR3s include the opening cysteine and the closing phenylalanine or tryptophan. Each record gives: J gene, D gene, clone size, V gene, CDR3 protein, CDR3 DNA. The D gene is left open where the match is weak. Clone size is shown for a subset of rows, as once, few, many or a class of expanded clone.

>TRBJ2-1|TRBD2|-|TRBV5-8
CASRLKGLASSQFF
TGTGCCAGCAGACTTAAGGGACTAGCGAGTTCGCAGTTCTTC
>TRBJ1-2|-|-|TRBV12-5
CASGFRTGGANYGYTF
TGTGCTAGTGGTTTCCGGACCGGCGGGGCCAACTATGGCTACACCTTC
>TRBJ1-1|TRBD1|-|TRBV6-1
CASSEVGTGVPGTEAFF
TGTGCCAGCAGTGAAGTTGGGACAGGTGTGCCCGGCACTGAAGCTTTCTTT
>TRBJ1-1|-|few|TRBV27
CASSLERDTEAFF
TGTGCCAGCAGTTTAGAGAGGGACACTGAAGCTTTCTTT
>TRBJ2-7|TRBD2|-|TRBV19
CASSPGTSGYEQYF
TGTGCCAGTAGTCCAGGGACTAGCGGCTACGAGCAGTACTTC
>TRBJ1-3|TRBD1|-|TRBV19
CASSLRDRGGNTIYF
TGTGCCAGTAGTCTCAGGGACAGGGGGGGAAACACCATATATTTT
>TRBJ2-7|TRBD2|-|TRBV4-2
CASSQDASGEAYEQYF
TGTGCCAGCAGCCAAGACGCTAGCGGGGAAGCCTACGAGCAGTACTTC
>TRBJ1-5|-|-|TRBV6-1
CASTTGLAQPQHF
TGTGCCAGCACCACAGGGTTAGCTCAGCCCCAGCATTTT
>TRBJ2-5|-|-|TRBV7-7
CASSLDGQGGETQYF
TGTGCCAGCAGCTTAGACGGACAGGGAGGGGAGACCCAGTACTTC
>TRBJ2-7|-|-|TRBV30
CAWSGRVSEQYF
TGTGCCTGGAGTGGCAGGGTGAGCGAGCAGTACTTC
>TRBJ2-7|TRBD2|few|TRBV2
CASMGGTYEQYF
TGTGCCAGCATGGGGGGGACCTACGAGCAGTACTTC
>TRBJ2-7|TRBD1|-|TRBV5-5
CASSFGQGSQYEQYF
TGTGCCAGCAGCTTCGGACAGGGGAGTCAGTACGAGCAGTACTTC
>TRBJ2-5|-|-|TRBV5-1
CASSLGPNQETQYF
TGCGCCAGCAGCTTGGGTCCCAACCAAGAGACCCAGTACTTC
>TRBJ1-6|-|-|TRBV27
CASSLGGPSLNSPLHF
TGTGCCAGCAGTTTAGGGGGCCCGTCCTTAAATTCACCCCTCCACTTT
>TRBJ1-1|-|-|TRBV5-1
CASSPERAGFTEAFF
TGCGCCAGCAGCCCCGAGAGGGCGGGGTTCACTGAAGCTTTCTTT
>TRBJ2-1|-|-|TRBV29-1
CSVEEDGAFLEFF
TGCAGCGTTGAAGAAGATGGGGCGTTCTTGGAGTTCTTC
>TRBJ2-2|TRBD1|-|TRBV9
CASSPRDRGTGELFF
TGTGCCAGCAGCCCCCGGGACAGGGGGACCGGGGAGCTGTTTTTT
>TRBJ2-3|TRBD2|-|TRBV2
CASSILAEYTDTQYF
TGTGCCAGCAGTATTCTAGCGGAATACACAGATACGCAGTATTTT
>TRBJ2-5|TRBD2|-|TRBV10-3
CAISVRAGQETQYF
TGTGCCATCAGTGTTCGAGCGGGGCAAGAGACCCAGTACTTC
>TRBJ2-7|-|-|TRBV7-2
CASSLIAESSYEQYF
TGTGCCAGCAGCCTAATAGCGGAGAGCTCCTACGAGCAGTACTTC
>TRBJ1-1|-|few|TRBV27
CASSTAFANEAFF
TGTGCCAGCAGTACAGCCTTCGCTAATGAAGCTTTCTTT
>TRBJ2-3|TRBD1|-|TRBV6-5
CASSYYRGPTDTQYF
TGTGCCAGCAGTTATTACAGGGGGCCCACAGATACGCAGTATTTT
>TRBJ1-1|TRBD1|-|TRBV28
CASSSGDSGSETEAFF
TGTGCCAGCAGTTCTGGGGACAGCGGTTCTGAGACTGAAGCTTTCTTT
>TRBJ2-2|TRBD2|-|TRBV7-9
CASSLQLAGVGGELFF
TGTGCCAGCAGCTTACAACTAGCGGGAGTTGGCGGGGAGCTGTTTTTT
>TRBJ2-7|-|-|TRBV14
CASSQSREQYF
TGTGCCAGCAGCCAATCTCGGGAGCAGTACTTC
>TRBJ1-5|-|-|TRBV7-2
CASSPGAYSNQPQHF
TGTGCCTCATCCCCAGGGGCTTATAGCAATCAGCCCCAGCATTTT
>TRBJ1-4|-|-|TRBV6-5
CASSPLGGSEKLFF
TGTGCCAGCAGCCCACTGGGAGGAAGTGAAAAACTGTTTTTT
>TRBJ2-7|-|-|TRBV6-5
CASRKATAYEQYF
TGTGCCAGCAGAAAGGCGACAGCCTACGAGCAGTACTTC
>TRBJ1-1|-|-|TRBV2
CASSGRVRNTEAFF
TGTGCCAGCAGTGGGAGGGTTCGGAACACTGAAGCTTTCTTT
>TRBJ2-3|TRBD2|-|TRBV5-6
CASSGGLVGTDTQYF
TGTGCCAGCAGCGGCGGACTAGTGGGGACAGATACGCAGTATTTT
>TRBJ2-7|-|once|TRBV7-9
CASSLLREAAPSDF
TGTGCCAGCAGCCTACTGCGGGAAGCCGCCCCTTCGGACTTC
>TRBJ2-3|TRBD2|-|TRBV12-5
CASKGGGDTQYF
TGTGCTAGTAAGGGCGGGGGGGATACGCAGTATTTT
>TRBJ1-3|TRBD1|few|TRBV2
CASTTGASSGNTIYF
TGTGCCAGCACCACAGGGGCTTCCTCTGGAAACACCATATATTTT
>TRBJ2-1|TRBD2|-|TRBV6-5
CAKTSGKYNEQFF
TGTGCCAAAACTAGCGGGAAATACAATGAGCAGTTCTTC
>TRBJ2-3|-|-|TRBV27
CASSLGRVTDTQYF
TGTGCCAGCAGTTTGGGCAGGGTCACAGATACGCAGTATTTT
>TRBJ2-3|TRBD1|few|TRBV2
CASRGQVSTDTQYF
TGTGCCAGCAGAGGACAGGTTAGCACAGATACGCAGTATTTT
>TRBJ2-3|TRBD2|-|TRBV18
CASSPGLVDTQYF
TGTGCCAGCTCACCGGGACTAGTAGATACGCAGTATTTT
>TRBJ2-5|-|-|TRBV6-5
CASSMTYTQETQYF
TGTGCCAGCAGCATGACATATACGCAAGAGACCCAGTACTTC
>TRBJ1-5|-|-|TRBV10-3
CAITGSEDQPQHF
TGTGCCATCACCGGGTCGGAGGATCAGCCCCAGCATTTT
>TRBJ1-2|TRBD1|-|TRBV11-2
CASRRPGQGSYGYTF
TGTGCCAGCAGGAGGCCGGGACAGGGATCCTATGGCTACACCTTC
>TRBJ2-1|-|-|TRBV4-1
CASSPTRPGEQFF
TGCGCCAGCAGCCCGACCCGACCGGGAGAGCAGTTCTTC
>TRBJ1-1|-|-|TRBV13
CASSPPMAGTEAFF
TGTGCCAGCAGCCCTCCGATGGCGGGGACTGAAGCTTTCTTT
>TRBJ1-1|TRBD1|-|TRBV19
CASSPTGGDTEAFF
TGTGCCAGTAGTCCCACAGGGGGGGACACTGAAGCTTTCTTT
>TRBJ2-1|-|-|TRBV19
CASSIGGRSYNEQFF
TGTGCCAGTAGTATAGGGGGGAGGAGCTACAATGAGCAGTTCTTC
>TRBJ2-7|-|-|TRBV5-8
CASSLGQGPSYEQYF
TGTGCCAGCAGCTTGGGGCAGGGGCCCTCCTACGAGCAGTACTTC
>TRBJ2-7|-|-|TRBV18
CASSPDLRSYEQYF
TGTGCCAGCTCACCGGACTTGCGCTCCTACGAGCAGTACTTC
>TRBJ1-6|TRBD1|-|TRBV15
CATSSNRDRGIPLHF
TGTGCCACCAGCAGTAACCGGGACAGGGGAATCCCCCTCCACTTT
>TRBJ2-7|TRBD2|-|TRBV28
CASTTLIFGGGQHSYEQYF
TGTGCCAGCACCACCCTAATTTTCGGGGGGGGGCAGCATTCCTACGAGCAGTACTTC
>TRBJ2-7|TRBD2|-|TRBV7-6
CASSLASSGLYEQYF
TGTGCCAGCAGCTTAGCGTCTAGCGGCTTATACGAGCAGTACTTC
>TRBJ1-1|-|few|TRBV9
CASSVGVLQGEAFF
TGTGCCAGCAGCGTAGGCGTGCTTCAGGGCGAAGCTTTCTTT
>TRBJ2-5|-|once|TRBV7-2
CASSLEGGGLPKTQYF
TGTGCCAGCAGCTTAGAAGGGGGGGGGCTCCCCAAGACCCAGTACTTC
>TRBJ2-7|TRBD1|-|TRBV7-9
CASSLAGTGSYEQYF
TGTGCCAGCAGCTTAGCCGGGACAGGCTCCTACGAGCAGTACTTC
>TRBJ1-5|TRBD1|-|TRBV4-2
CASSQSGQGLQPQHF
TGTGCCAGCAGCCAATCGGGACAGGGGCTTCAGCCCCAGCATTTT
>TRBJ1-1|-|-|TRBV7-2
CASSRGPVNTEAFF
TGTGCCAGCAGCCGCGGCCCAGTTAACACTGAAGCTTTCTTT